The next 30 T cell receptor beta chains were all read from a single sample in a study of blood T cells in healthy people across ages. A J-beta primer mix and a sample-barcoded 5' primer were used in a second PCR of about 6 to 12 cycles. TCRdb reanalysed the 5' RACE reads using MiXCR and keeps one entry per CDR3 protein. The sample yields around 990,000 distinct CDR3 sequences, less than 45% seen once. Sequencing was done on a sample of blood. The receptor source for this set is a man between 18 and 35 years old in good health.

The chain joins TRBV29-1 to TRBJ2-2; D might be TRBD2 (5 bases). V shed 7 bases and J shed 0 bases, with 6 bases lying between them. Germline CDR1 SQVTM, CDR2 ANQGSEA. CDR3 length: 12 amino acids. The CDR3 reads CSAGANTGELFF. CDR3 nucleotide sequence: TGCAGCGCCGGGGCGAACACCGGGGAGCTGTTTTTT.

The V and J genes are TRBV28 and TRBJ2-3, with D possibly matching TRBD1 (5 bases). Germline values: CDR1 MDHEN, CDR2 SYDVKM. The CDR3 is 10 amino acids. V was shortened by 8 bases and J by 6 bases, with 6 bases between the two germline ends. This CDR3 reads CASHRDTQYF. DNA of the CDR3: TGTGCCAGCCACAGGGATACGCAGTATTTT.

This chain joins TRBV2 and TRBJ2-1; D perhaps matches TRBD1 (6 bases). The CDR3 consists of 15 residues. The germline V gene has CDR1 SNHLY and CDR2 FYNNEI. V gave up 5 bases and J gave up 2 bases, with 13 bases separating them. The CDR3 region has the DNA TGTGCCAGCAGTCACAGGGAAGTGGCCTACAATGAGCAGTTCTTC. Its translation: CASSHREVAYNEQFF.

The gene calls are TRBV5-1 and TRBJ2-1, with 11 bases matching TRBD2. Losses at the gene ends were 2 bases for V and 10 bases for J; bases not matched to a gene: 11. CDR1 is SGHRS, CDR2 YFSETQ, per germline. The CDR3 covers 16 residues. CDR3 in amino acids: CASSLQTSGEVIEQFF. The DNA of the CDR3 is TGCGCCAGCAGCTTACAGACTAGCGGGGAGGTGATAGAGCAGTTCTTC.

The rearrangement uses TRBV6-2 or TRBV6-3 and TRBJ2-4; no clear D. V was trimmed by 5 bases and J by 1 base, leaving 12 bases between them. Germline-derived CDR1 and CDR2 are MNHEY and SVGEGT. This CDR3 is 15 amino acids long. The CDR3 DNA reads TGTGCCAGCAGTGTGCTACCTGAGGCCAAAAACATTCAGTACTTC. Protein product: CASSVLPEAKNIQYF.

The chain carries TRBV18 and TRBJ2-1; 7 nucleotides agree with TRBD2. The CDR3 has 14 residues. From germline, CDR1 is KGHSH and CDR2 LQKENI. Germline trimming cut 6 bases from V and 5 bases from J; bases unmatched to any gene: 7. The CDR3: CASSPGTMHNEQFF. CDR3 coding DNA: TGTGCCAGCTCCCCAGGGACTATGCACAATGAGCAGTTCTTC.

The chain is built from TRBV20-1 and TRBJ2-7; the D is unclear. Trimming cost V 2 bases and J 3 bases, with 8 bases left between them. This CDR3 comprises 12 residues. Germline V gene lookup returns CDR1 DFQATT and CDR2 SNEGSKA (reference sequence). This chain's CDR3 is CSARRANYEQYF. In DNA, the CDR3 is TGCAGTGCTAGAAGAGCGAACTACGAGCAGTACTTC.

In its sample, this clonotype was seen a few times. The V call is TRBV9, the J call TRBJ2-3, with 10 bases that match TRBD2. CDR1 is SGDLS and CDR2 is YYNGEE in the germline V gene. The CDR3 extends over 16 amino acids. Unmatched junction bases numbered 5, after V lost 0 bases and J lost 4 bases. CDR3 in amino acids: CASSVGASGGPDTQYF. The CDR3 DNA sequence: TGTGCCAGCAGCGTAGGGGCTAGCGGGGGACCAGATACGCAGTATTTT. Full variable domain (rest looked up from reference TRBV9 and TRBJ2-3): DSGVTQTPKHLITATGQRVTLRCSPRSGDLSVYWYQQSLDQGLQFLIQYYNGEERAKGNILERFSAQQFPDLHSELNLSSLELGDSALYFCASSVGASGGPDTQYFGPGTRLTVL.

The chain joins TRBV6-5 to TRBJ1-5; no clear D gene. Looked up from germline, CDR1 is MNHEY and CDR2 is SVGAGI. The CDR3 totals 15 residues. Trimming removed 3 bases from V and 0 bases from J, with 9 bases in between. DNA of the CDR3: TGTGCCAGCAGTTATCTTCCCTATAGCAATCAGCCCCAGCATTTT. Translated, it gives CASSYLPYSNQPQHF.

This clonotype came up a few times. The V gene is TRBV27, the J gene TRBJ2-7; D not resolved. This CDR3 comprises 14 residues. Germline V lookup: CDR1 MNHEY, CDR2 SMNVEV (reference sequence). The ends were cut back, 3 bases at V and 6 bases at J, with 15 bases in the middle. CDR3 in DNA: TGTGCCAGCAGTTTCTCACGAACCTCTCTCGAGCAGTACTTC. It specifies CASSFSRTSLEQYF.

This clonotype was observed a handful of times. The V call is TRBV7-2, the J call TRBJ2-3; 11 bases map to TRBD2. Germline V gives CDR1 SGHTA, CDR2 FQGNSA. This CDR3 is built from 18 residues. V dropped 5 bases and J dropped 0; count of bases not matched to a gene: 10. CDR3 amino acids: CASSRRLAGSLSTDTQYF. The CDR3 DNA is TGTGCCAGCAGCCGAAGACTAGCGGGGTCCCTTAGCACAGATACGCAGTATTTT.

This clonotype was counted a few times. This chain joins TRBV20-1 and TRBJ2-3; 7 nucleotides align to TRBD1. The germline V gene has CDR1 DFQATT and CDR2 SNEGSKA (reference sequence). After removal of 5 bases from V and 6 bases from J, the junction contained 20 bases not matched to a gene. The CDR3 sequence is 17 residues long. The CDR3 sequence: CSADHDRDLKGLDTQYF. CDR3 DNA sequence: TGCAGTGCTGACCACGACAGGGACCTGAAGGGGCTCGATACGCAGTATTTT.

V usage is TRBV12-3 or TRBV12-4 and J usage is TRBJ2-7; 8 bases are shared with TRBD1. V trimming: 6 bases; J trimming: 3 bases; junction bases outside the gene matches: 10. CDR3 size: 15 residues. This CDR3 is CASSDWTGPDYEQYF. The CDR3, as DNA: TGTGCCAGCAGCGACTGGACAGGGCCCGACTACGAGCAGTACTTC.

Many counts were recorded for this clonotype. The chain combines TRBV20-1 with TRBJ2-1; D not certain. This CDR3 is built from 12 residues. Germline CDR1 and CDR2: DFQATT and SNEGSKA (reference sequence). Trimming shortened V by 5 bases and J by 9 bases, and 14 bases separated the two germline ends. The CDR3 loop reads CSAPGPPTEQFF. In DNA form, the CDR3 reads TGCAGTGCTCCTGGACCTCCTACTGAGCAGTTCTTC.

Worth noting for this clonotype: At one end the junction does not follow the germline gene, possibly because of a read error. The V gene is TRBV20-1, the J gene TRBJ2-3; D call uncertain. Germline values: CDR1 DFQATT, CDR2 SNEGSKA (reference sequence). This CDR3 has 14 residues. The CDR3: CSGRPPARTDTQYF. DNA for the CDR3: TGCAGTGGTAGACCCCCAGCACGCACAGATACGCAGTATTTT.

On this clonotype: A much bigger clone sits one base away, suggesting this may be a read error. The chain couples TRBV20-1 to TRBJ2-7, with 8 bases matching TRBD2. The germline CDR1 and CDR2 sequences are DFQATT and SNEGSKA (reference sequence). V was clipped by 3 bases and J by 7 bases; unmatched bases: 14. The CDR3 is 15 residues long. Here the CDR3 reads CSASPLAGPYNEQYF. CDR3 DNA: TGCAGTGCTAGTCCTCTAGCGGGCCCTTACAATGAGCAGTACTTC.

The chain recombines TRBV15 with TRBJ1-6; D not certain. The CDR3 is 15 residues long. V dropped 8 bases and J dropped 0 bases, with 11 bases sitting between them. Germline V gene data show CDR1 as LNHNV and CDR2 as YYDKDF (reference sequence). CDR3 amino acids: CATFEGSSYNSPLHF. The CDR3 coding sequence is TGTGCCACCTTTGAAGGGAGCTCCTATAATTCACCCCTCCACTTT.

This CDR3 is CASMPPAGLYNEQFF. CDR3 DNA: TGTGCCAGCATGCCGCCAGCGGGGCTGTACAATGAGCAGTTCTTC. This chain links TRBV12-3 or TRBV12-4 with TRBJ2-1, with TRBD2 identical over 7 bases. CDR3 length equals 15 residues. Germline trimming cut 7 bases from V and 4 bases from J; bases unmatched to any gene: 10.

Only a few counts were recorded for this clonotype. This chain joins TRBV7-2 and TRBJ2-1; D could derive from TRBD1 or TRBD2 (5 bases each). This CDR3 is built from 16 residues. Germline-derived CDR1 and CDR2 are SGHTA and FQGNSA. Trimming left V 0 bases short and J 6 bases short, with 15 bases between. The CDR3 region is CASSLAPGTAPNEQFF. Written as DNA, the CDR3 is TGTGCCAGCAGCTTAGCGCCTGGGACGGCCCCCAATGAGCAGTTCTTC.

The chain is built from TRBV3-1 and TRBJ2-3, with 9 bases matching TRBD2. This CDR3 is built from 16 residues. CDR1 is LGHDT, CDR2 YNNKEL, per germline (reference sequence). J was trimmed by 2 bases and V by 3 bases; bases with no gene match: 6. The CDR3 DNA is TGTGCCAGCAGCCAGAAAGCGGGGGGCCCCACAGATACGCAGTATTTT. Translating it yields CASSQKAGGPTDTQYF.

The V gene is TRBV20-1, the J gene TRBJ2-3; D tentatively fits TRBD1 or TRBD2 (6 bases each). The germline gives CDR1 DFQATT, CDR2 SNEGSKA (reference sequence). V was cut by 6 bases and J by 6 bases, with 13 bases left in between. The CDR3 spans 12 residues. For the CDR3, the DNA is TGCAGTGCCCCAGAAGGGGGGGATACGCAGTATTTT. This encodes CSAPEGGDTQYF.

The J gene is TRBJ1-2, the V gene TRBV12-3 or TRBV12-4, with 7 bases that match TRBD1. Trimming at V came to 5 bases and at J to 0 bases, leaving 9 bases not matched to a gene. The CDR3 totals 16 residues. CDR3 nucleotides: TGTGCCAGCAGTGTTGAGGGGGCTATAGCTAACTATGGCTACACCTTC. Protein sequence: CASSVEGAIANYGYTF.

This clonotype was counted between two and nine times. The gene calls are TRBV6-5 and TRBJ1-5; D is perhaps TRBD1 (5 bases). Germline assignment: CDR1 MNHEY and CDR2 SVGAGI. The CDR3 runs 14 residues. Trimming pared 5 bases from V and 3 bases from J, leaving 11 bases between. The CDR3, as DNA: TGTGCCAGCAGTCCCGACAGCAACAATCAGCCCCAGCATTTT. It translates to CASSPDSNNQPQHF.

Concerning this clonotype itself: At one end the junction does not follow the germline gene, possibly because of a read error. This chain uses TRBV20-1 with TRBJ1-1, with 8 bases matching TRBD1. The germline V gene encodes CDR1 DFQATT and CDR2 SNEGSKA (reference sequence). The CDR3 length is 15 residues. As DNA, the CDR3 is TGCGGTGCTCCGGGCAGGGGGCCTTCGGGCACTGAAGCTTTCTTT. Its protein is CGAPGRGPSGTEAFF.

The rearrangement links TRBV7-2 to TRBJ2-5, with D tentatively TRBD1 (6 bases). The end of the DNA aligns better with TRBJ2-7, so the J call may be wrong. CDR3 length: 15 residues. Germline-derived CDR1 and CDR2 are SGHTA and FQGNSA. The CDR3 nucleotides read TGTGCCAGCAGCTCCCGACAGGCCGGTCACCACGAGCAGTACTTC. Amino acid sequence: CASSSRQAGHHEQYF.

The chain couples TRBV7-9 to TRBJ2-2; 11 bases are shared with TRBD2. Germline values: CDR1 SEHNR, CDR2 FQNEAQ (reference sequence). J gave up 0 bases and V 3 bases, and 12 bases lay outside the gene matches. CDR3 length equals 20 residues. This CDR3 reads CASSFPILAGENPNTGELFF. The CDR3 nucleotides read TGTGCCAGCAGCTTCCCAATACTAGCGGGGGAAAACCCGAACACCGGGGAGCTGTTTTTT.

The chain joins TRBV5-1 to TRBJ1-2, with TRBD1 identical over 8 bases. Germline V gene lookup returns CDR1 SGHRS and CDR2 YFSETQ. CDR3 length: 15 amino acids. Losses at the gene ends were 5 bases for V and 8 bases for J; bases not matched to a gene: 14. The CDR3 spells CASRQIGQGVEGYTF. In DNA, the CDR3 is TGCGCCAGCAGACAGATCGGACAGGGAGTAGAGGGCTACACCTTC. Combining the CDR3 with reference TRBV5-1 and TRBJ1-2 gives the whole variable domain KAGVTQTPRYLIKTRGQQVTLSCSPISGHRSVSWYQQTPGQGLQFLFEYFSETQRNKGNFPGRFSGRQFSNSRSEMNVSTLELGDSALYLCASRQIGQGVEGYTFGSGTRLTVV.

This chain links TRBV4-3 with TRBJ2-5; tentative D call: TRBD1 (5 bases). Trimming removed 4 bases from V and 2 bases from J, with 17 bases in between. The CDR3 length is 16 residues. CDR1 is LGHNA and CDR2 is YSLEER in the germline V gene. The CDR3: CASSPFLGQQQETQYF. The CDR3 bases are TGCGCCAGCAGCCCCTTCCTGGGGCAACAACAAGAGACCCAGTACTTC.

The chain is built from TRBV20-1 and TRBJ2-4, with D uncertain. The last part of the DNA fits TRBJ2-7 better; the J call may be wrong. The CDR3 has 10 amino acids. Looked up from germline, CDR1 is DFQATT and CDR2 is SNEGSKA (reference sequence). CDR3 loop: CSSTPSEQYF. CDR3 coding DNA: TGCAGTTCAACCCCTTCCGAGCAGTACTTC.

The CDR3 coding sequence is TGTGCCAGCACCCTTATAGACACCGGGGAGCTGTTTTTT. This gives the protein CASTLIDTGELFF. The V gene is TRBV2, the J gene TRBJ2-2; D is unclear. Germline CDR1 and CDR2: SNHLY and FYNNEI. Trimming shortened V by 7 bases and J by 3 bases, and 9 bases separated the two germline ends. The CDR3 length is 13 residues.